Sequencing of this TCR beta chain was carried out in a study of cytomegalovirus exposure and HLA in healthy donors. The CDR3 covers 13 residues. V was clipped by 6 bases and J by 6 bases, with 15 bases between them. From germline, CDR1 is LGHNA and CDR2 YSLEER. Study-level results: Specificity for CMV antigens was confirmed in vitro for a few of the CMV-associated chains. According to a subsequent analysis, TCR clusters identified in the first cohort showed a tendency to co-occur across the roughly 120 validation repertoires.

Concerning this clone: Its antigen is currently unknown.

Donors were drawn from the roughly 120-subject validation cohort, separate from the approximately 680-subject first cohort. Only in-frame clones appear in the TCRdb table, and some are missing; sequencing was by immunoSEQ multiplex PCR. This repertoire shows about 250,000 clones, over 75% found once; its top ten account for around 12%. This clonotype originated in a man between 18 and 29 years old in good health and CMV-seropositive. The sequenced sample consisted of PBMCs. The V and J genes are TRBV4-3 and TRBJ2-7; the D is unclear. CDR3 sequence: CASSPDHGGEQYF. In nucleotides, the CDR3 is TGCGCCAGCAGTCCCGACCACGGCGGCGAGCAGTACTTC.